This T cell receptor beta chain came from a study of early T cells in non-severe SARS-CoV-2 infection. As for the study in general: Unsorted whole blood bulk RNA was sequenced, with unpaired chains.

This clonotype was detected ten times or more. As yet, its antigen is unknown. Study-wide points: Using VDJdb, the matching emphasized anti-spike CD8 responses while missing private and CD4 specificities.

One entry per CDR3 protein, called by TCRdb with MiXCR from the 5' RACE reads. The sample contains fewer than 85,000 distinct CDR3 sequences, roughly 13% of which appear only once. Germline CDR1 and CDR2: ENHRY and SYGVKD. V was clipped by 7 bases and J by 1 base, with 10 bases between them. This CDR3 is 13 amino acids long. Sequenced input: whole blood. This receptor was identified in an adult who was a healthcare worker with PCR-confirmed SARS-CoV-2 infection or an uninfected control (not recorded which). The V call is TRBV10-3, the J call TRBJ1-1; D is uncertain. DNA of the CDR3: TGTGCCATCACTAACACAGAGAACACTGAAGCTTTCTTT. This codes for CAITNTENTEAFF.